This T cell receptor (beta chain) came from a study of T cell responses to AZD1222 COVID-19 vaccine. Whole-study findings and limits: CD4 TCRs covered the whole spike, strongest at regions 160-218 and 743-854. Among the donors, most were white British and more were female, and clonal diversity was possibly underestimated. Two AZD1222 administrations were followed by greater Spike-specific TCR breadth and depth. Only six AZD1222 recipients tested seropositive at baseline.

Trimming took off 4 bases at V and 2 bases at J, with 14 bases between the two ends. Germline CDR1 and CDR2: SGHDN and FVKESK. The CDR3 is made up of 16 amino acids. Libraries were prepared by immunoSEQ multiplex PCR; TCRdb keeps only in-frame clonotypes and omits some of them. This sample has 110,000 to 150,000 clones, with about 93% found just once. Note on this clone: Its antigen is still unknown.

The chain links TRBV14 to TRBJ2-2; D remains ambiguous. The receptor's source is an adult in good health. The sequences come from peripheral blood, collected on day 0 of AZD1222 vaccination. This chain's CDR3 is CASSRNLGSNTGELFF. The DNA for the CDR3 is TGTGCCAGCAGCCGCAACCTTGGCAGTAACACCGGGGAGCTGTTTTTT.